The 5 T cell receptor beta chains below were found in one sample sequenced in a study of shared clonotypes between healthy human individuals. The method was immunoSEQ multiplex PCR; TCRdb's version includes in-frame clones alone and lacks a portion of them. The top ten clones hold over 0.12% of a sample with a few million clones, over 85% of them seen once. The sample comprised naive CD4+ T cells sorted from blood. Subset denoted: CD45RA+ positively selected. The receptors were sampled from a young man in good health.

Comments on this clone: Other DNA sequences within the sample encode an identical CDR3. This rearrangement joins TRBV2 to TRBJ2-7; no definite D call. The CDR3 sequence is 11 residues long. CDR1 is SNHLY and CDR2 is FYNNEI in the germline V gene. The V and J ends lost 6 bases and 3 bases respectively, with 6 bases between them. The CDR3 sequence: CASRLVYEQYF. DNA of the CDR3: TGTGCCAGCAGACTGGTCTACGAGCAGTACTTC.

Of note for this clone: This CDR3 is also generated by other DNA sequences in the sample. V usage is TRBV29-1 and J usage is TRBJ2-1; no clear D. V was trimmed by 6 bases and J by 0 bases, leaving 9 bases between them. CDR3 size: 13 residues. Germline values: CDR1 SQVTM, CDR2 ANQGSEA. The CDR3 region is CSVAGSSYNEQFF. The CDR3 coding sequence is TGCAGCGTAGCCGGCAGCTCCTACAATGAGCAGTTCTTC.

CDR3 nucleotide sequence: TGTGCCGGGCGCCGGGACGAGAACACTGAAGCTTTCTTT. Translated: CAGRRDENTEAFF. The V call is TRBV7-9, the J call TRBJ1-1; tentatively, D is TRBD1 (5 bases). Germline lookup yields CDR1 SEHNR and CDR2 FQNEAQ (reference sequence). There are 13 residues in the CDR3. V was cut by 11 bases and J by 1 base, with 14 bases left in between.

The chain recombines TRBV2 with TRBJ2-1; a possible D gene is TRBD2 (5 bases). V was cut by 5 bases and J by 1 base, with 9 bases left in between. The CDR3 is 14 amino acids. Germline V CDR1 and CDR2: SNHLY, FYNNEI. CDR3 in amino acids: CASSTRTSYNEQFF. The CDR3 nucleotides are TGTGCCAGCAGTACTAGGACTTCCTACAATGAGCAGTTCTTC.

V gene TRBV5-1 combines with J gene TRBJ1-4; D gene uncertain. The CDR3 spans 14 residues. The ends were cut back, 0 bases at V and 8 bases at J, with 11 bases in the middle. Looked up from germline, CDR1 is SGHRS and CDR2 is YFSETQ. The CDR3 bases are TGCGCCAGCAGCTTGGTTGGGGTTAAGGAAAAACTGTTTTTT. Translated, it gives CASSLVGVKEKLFF.